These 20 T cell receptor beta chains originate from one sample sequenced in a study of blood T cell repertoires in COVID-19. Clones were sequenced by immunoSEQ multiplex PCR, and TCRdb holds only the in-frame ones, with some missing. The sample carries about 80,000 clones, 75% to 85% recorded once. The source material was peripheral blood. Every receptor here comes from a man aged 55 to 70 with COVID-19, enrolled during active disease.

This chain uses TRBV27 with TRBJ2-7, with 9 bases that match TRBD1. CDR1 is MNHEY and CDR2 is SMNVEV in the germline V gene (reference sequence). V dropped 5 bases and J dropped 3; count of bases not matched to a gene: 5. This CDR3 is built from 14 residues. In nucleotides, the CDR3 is TGTGCCAGCAGTCAGGAGACAGGGGGCTACGAGCAGTACTTC. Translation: CASSQETGGYEQYF.

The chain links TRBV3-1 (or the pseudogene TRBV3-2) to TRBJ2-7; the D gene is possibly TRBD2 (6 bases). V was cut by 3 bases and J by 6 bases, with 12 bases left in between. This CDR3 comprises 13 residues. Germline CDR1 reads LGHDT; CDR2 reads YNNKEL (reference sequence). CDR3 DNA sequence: TGTGCCAGCAGCCAGGGGACTGTCAGCGAGCAGTACTTC. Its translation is CASSQGTVSEQYF.

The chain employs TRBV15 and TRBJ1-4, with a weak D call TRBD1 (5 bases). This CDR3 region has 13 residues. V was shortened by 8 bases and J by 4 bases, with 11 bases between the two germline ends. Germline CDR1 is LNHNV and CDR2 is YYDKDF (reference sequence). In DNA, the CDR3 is TGTGCCACCGGTGACAGCCTTAATGAAAAACTGTTTTTT. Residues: CATGDSLNEKLFF. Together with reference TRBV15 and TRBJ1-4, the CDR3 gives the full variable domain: DAMVIQNPRYQVTQFGKPVTLSCSQTLNHNVMYWYQQKSSQAPKLLFHYYDKDFNNEADTPDNFQSRRPNTSFCFLDIRSPGLGDTAMYLCATGDSLNEKLFFGSGTQLSVL.

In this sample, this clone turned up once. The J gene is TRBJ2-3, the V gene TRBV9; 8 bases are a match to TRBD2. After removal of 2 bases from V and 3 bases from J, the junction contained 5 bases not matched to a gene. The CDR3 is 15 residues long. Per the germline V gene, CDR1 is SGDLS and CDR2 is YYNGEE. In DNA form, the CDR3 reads TGTGCCAGCAGCGTGCGTAGCGGGGTGACAGATACGCAGTATTTT. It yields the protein CASSVRSGVTDTQYF.

CDR3 sequence (DNA): TGTGCCAGCAGCCAAGGGGGGGGGAACACTGAAGCTTTCTTT. Its translation: CASSQGGGNTEAFF. The rearrangement links TRBV4-2 to TRBJ1-1; TRBD1 is a possible D gene (5 bases). V gave up 1 base and J gave up 1 base, with 7 bases separating them. Germline CDR1 is LGHNA and CDR2 is YNFKEQ. The CDR3 has 14 residues.

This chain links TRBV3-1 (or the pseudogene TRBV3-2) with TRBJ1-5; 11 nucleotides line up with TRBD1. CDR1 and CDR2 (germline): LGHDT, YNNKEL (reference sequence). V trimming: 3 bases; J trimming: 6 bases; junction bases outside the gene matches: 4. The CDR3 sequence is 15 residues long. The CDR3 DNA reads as TGTGCCAGCAGCCACTCGGACAGGGGGCGTCAGCCCCAGCATTTT. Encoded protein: CASSHSDRGRQPQHF.

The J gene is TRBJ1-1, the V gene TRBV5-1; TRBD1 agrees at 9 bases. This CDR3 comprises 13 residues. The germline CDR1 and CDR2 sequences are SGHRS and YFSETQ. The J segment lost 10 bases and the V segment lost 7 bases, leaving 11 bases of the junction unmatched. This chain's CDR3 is CASGPGQGIVAFF. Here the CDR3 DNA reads TGCGCCAGCGGCCCGGGACAGGGCATAGTAGCTTTCTTT.

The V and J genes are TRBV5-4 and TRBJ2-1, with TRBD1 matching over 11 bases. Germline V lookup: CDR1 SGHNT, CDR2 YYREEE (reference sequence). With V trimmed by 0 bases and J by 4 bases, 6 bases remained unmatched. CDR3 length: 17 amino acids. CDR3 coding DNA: TGTGCCAGCAGCTTGGGGAATGGACAGGGGGCGTACAATGAGCAGTTCTTC. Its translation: CASSLGNGQGAYNEQFF.

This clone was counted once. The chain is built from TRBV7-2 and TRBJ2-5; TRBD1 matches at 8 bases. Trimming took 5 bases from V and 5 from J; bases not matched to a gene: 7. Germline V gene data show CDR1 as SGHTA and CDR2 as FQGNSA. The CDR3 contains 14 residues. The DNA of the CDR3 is TGTGCCAGCAGCCTGGACAGGGAAGGGGAGACCCAGTACTTC. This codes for CASSLDREGETQYF.

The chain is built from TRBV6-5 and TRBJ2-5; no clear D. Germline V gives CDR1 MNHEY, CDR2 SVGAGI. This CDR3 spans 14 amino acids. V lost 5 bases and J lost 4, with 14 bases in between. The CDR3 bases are TGTGCCAGCAGTCCCCCCGGCGGTGGAGAGACCCAGTACTTC. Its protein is CASSPPGGGETQYF.

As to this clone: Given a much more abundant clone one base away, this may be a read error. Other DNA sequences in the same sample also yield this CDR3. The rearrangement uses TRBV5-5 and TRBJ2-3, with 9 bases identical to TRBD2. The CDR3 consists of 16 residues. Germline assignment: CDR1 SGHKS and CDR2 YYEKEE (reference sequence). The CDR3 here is CARRLGGGGRALPGYF. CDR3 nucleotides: TGTGCCCGCAGGTTGGGTGGGGGCGGGAGGGCCCTCCCTGGGTATTTT.

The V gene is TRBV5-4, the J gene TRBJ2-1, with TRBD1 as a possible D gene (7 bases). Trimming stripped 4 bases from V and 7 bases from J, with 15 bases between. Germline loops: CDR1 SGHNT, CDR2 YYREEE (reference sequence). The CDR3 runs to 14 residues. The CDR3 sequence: CASSRESGGNEQFF. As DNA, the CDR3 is TGTGCCAGCAGCCGGGAGTCAGGGGGTAATGAGCAGTTCTTC.

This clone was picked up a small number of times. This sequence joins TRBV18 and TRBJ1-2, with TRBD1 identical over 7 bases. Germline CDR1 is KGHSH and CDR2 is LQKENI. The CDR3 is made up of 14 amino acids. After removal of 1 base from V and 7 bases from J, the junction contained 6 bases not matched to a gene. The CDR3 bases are TGTGCCAGCTCACCACTGAGAGGGGGCGGTGGCTACACCTTC. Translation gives CASSPLRGGGGYTF.

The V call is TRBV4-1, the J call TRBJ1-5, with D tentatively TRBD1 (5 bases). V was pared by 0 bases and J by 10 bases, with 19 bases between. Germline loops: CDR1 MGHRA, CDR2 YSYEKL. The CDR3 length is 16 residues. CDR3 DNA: TGCGCCAGCAGCCAAGACGGCGGGGCGCCCTGGAGTCCCCAGCATTTT. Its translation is CASSQDGGAPWSPQHF.

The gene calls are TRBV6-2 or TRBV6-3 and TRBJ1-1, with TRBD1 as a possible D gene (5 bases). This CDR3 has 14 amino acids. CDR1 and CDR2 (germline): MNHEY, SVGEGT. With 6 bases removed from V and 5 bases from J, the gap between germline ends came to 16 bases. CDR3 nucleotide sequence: TGTGCCAGCAGCCCGCCGGGACGGGAGACTGAAGCTTTCTTT. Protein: CASSPPGRETEAFF.

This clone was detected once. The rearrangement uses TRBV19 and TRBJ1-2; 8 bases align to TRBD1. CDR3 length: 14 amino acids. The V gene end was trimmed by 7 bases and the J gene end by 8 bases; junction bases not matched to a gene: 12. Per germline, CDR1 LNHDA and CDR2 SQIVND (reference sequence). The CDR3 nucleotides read TGTGCCAGTAATACCGGACAGGGTTTGCAAGGCTACACCTTC. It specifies CASNTGQGLQGYTF. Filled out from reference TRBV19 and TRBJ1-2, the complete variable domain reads DGGITQSPKYLFRKEGQNVTLSCEQNLNHDAMYWYRQDPGQGLRLIYYSQIVNDFQKGDIAEGYSVSREKKESFPLTVTSAQKNPTAFYLCASNTGQGLQGYTFGSGTRLTVV.

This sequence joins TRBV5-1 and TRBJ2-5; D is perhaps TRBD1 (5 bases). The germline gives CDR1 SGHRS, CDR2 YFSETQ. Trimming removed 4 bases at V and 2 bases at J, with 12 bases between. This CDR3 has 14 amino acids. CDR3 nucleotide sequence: TGCGCCAGCAGCCAGACAGTTACACAAGAGACCCAGTACTTC. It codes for CASSQTVTQETQYF.

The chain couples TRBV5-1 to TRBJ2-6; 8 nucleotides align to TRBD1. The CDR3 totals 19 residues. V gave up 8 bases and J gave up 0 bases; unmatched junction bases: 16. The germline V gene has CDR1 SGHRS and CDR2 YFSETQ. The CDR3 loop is CASAPGQGTLSSGANVLTF. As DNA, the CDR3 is TGCGCCAGTGCGCCAGGACAGGGAACTCTTAGCTCTGGGGCCAACGTCCTGACTTTC.

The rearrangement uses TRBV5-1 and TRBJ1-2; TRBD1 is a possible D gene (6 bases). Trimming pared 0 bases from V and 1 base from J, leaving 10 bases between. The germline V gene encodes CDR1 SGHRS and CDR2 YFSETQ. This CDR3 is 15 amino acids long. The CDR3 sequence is CASSLAGGLNYGYTF. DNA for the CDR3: TGCGCCAGCAGCTTGGCCGGGGGGCTTAACTATGGCTACACCTTC. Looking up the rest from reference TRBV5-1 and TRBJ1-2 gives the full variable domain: KAGVTQTPRYLIKTRGQQVTLSCSPISGHRSVSWYQQTPGQGLQFLFEYFSETQRNKGNFPGRFSGRQFSNSRSEMNVSTLELGDSALYLCASSLAGGLNYGYTFGSGTRLTVV.

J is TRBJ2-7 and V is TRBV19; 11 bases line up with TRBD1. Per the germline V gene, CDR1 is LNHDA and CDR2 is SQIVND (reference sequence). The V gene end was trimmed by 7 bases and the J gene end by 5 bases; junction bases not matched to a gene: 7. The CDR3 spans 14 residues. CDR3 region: CASKVRTGGHEQYF. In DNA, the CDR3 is TGTGCCAGTAAGGTTAGGACAGGGGGCCACGAGCAGTACTTC.